This TCR beta chain was identified in a study of tumor-infiltrating lymphocytes in glioblastoma multiforme. Germline CDR1 DFQATT, CDR2 SNEGSKA (reference sequence). The CDR3 is made up of 20 amino acids. TCR beta libraries were built from RNA through three nested multiplex PCR rounds using modified ARM-PCR. In TCRdb, the multiplex PCR reads were re-called with MiXCR into one record per CDR3 protein. The sample includes 9,300 or so distinct CDR3 sequences, just under 75% of them seen just once. A word on this clonotype: The junction does not match germline at one end; this may be a read error.

The sample comprised brain tumor tissue. The receptor was derived from a male donor with glioblastoma. The chain employs TRBV20-1 and TRBJ2-3; 15 bases map to TRBD2. This CDR3 reads CSASRPGLAGGPSSRDMQYF. In DNA form, the CDR3 reads TGCAGTGCTAGTCGCCCCGGACTAGCGGGAGGGCCAAGTAGCAGAGATATGCAGTATTTT.